These T cell receptor beta chains were read from a single sample in a study of cytomegalovirus exposure and HLA in healthy donors. Clones were read by immunoSEQ multiplex PCR, and TCRdb kept only the in-frame ones, dropping some. The table lists about 98,000 clones, 87% of them singletons. Source material: PBMCs. The receptors here all came from a woman in her 30s in good health and CMV-seronegative. CDR3s include the opening cysteine and the closing phenylalanine or tryptophan. D genes are given only for firm matches. Some rows mark clone size as missing; the rest say once, few, many or name a class of expanded clone.

d_gene	v_gene	abundance	j_gene	CDR3aa	CDR3nt
TRBD1	TRBV7-8	.	TRBJ2-2	CASSASGTGHTGELFF	TGTGCCAGCAGCGCCTCCGGGACAGGGCACACCGGGGAGCTGTTTTTT
TRBD2	TRBV5-1	.	TRBJ2-5	CASSLAVASGGGVETQYF	TGCGCCAGCAGCTTGGCCGTCGCTAGCGGGGGAGGTGTTGAGACCCAGTACTTC
.	TRBV27	once	TRBJ2-1	CASSLATRSYNEQFF	TGTGCCAGCAGTTTGGCGACTCGATCCTACAATGAGCAGTTCTTC
TRBD2	TRBV19	few	TRBJ2-3	CASSIRGGTTDTQYF	TGTGCCAGTAGTATCCGGGGGGGGACGACAGATACGCAGTATTTT
.	TRBV5-1	.	TRBJ1-1	CASSLIGGTDTEAFF	TGCGCCAGCAGCTTGATCGGGGGTACGGACACTGAAGCTTTCTTT
.	TRBV2	.	TRBJ2-3	CASSEASDTQYF	TGTGCCAGCAGTGAAGCTAGCGATACGCAGTATTTT
TRBD1	TRBV11-2	.	TRBJ2-7	CASSSLRDRIYEQYF	TGTGCCAGCAGCTCCCTCAGGGACAGGATCTACGAGCAGTACTTC
TRBD2	TRBV4-3	.	TRBJ2-7	CASSWRTSANYEQYF	TGCGCCAGCAGCTGGCGGACTAGCGCTAACTACGAGCAGTACTTC
.	TRBV11-1	.	TRBJ2-7	CASSSGGPYEQYF	TGTGCCAGCAGCTCTGGAGGGCCCTACGAGCAGTACTTC
TRBD1	TRBV28	.	TRBJ1-5	CASSYGQGRHQPQHF	TGTGCCAGCAGTTATGGACAGGGCAGGCATCAGCCCCAGCATTTT
.	TRBV7-7	.	TRBJ2-5	CASSFTGNSETQYF	TGTGCCAGCAGCTTCACAGGGAATTCGGAGACCCAGTACTTC
TRBD1	TRBV19	.	TRBJ1-5	CASSGGLGTGKPQHF	TGTGCCAGTAGTGGGGGACTCGGGACAGGGAAGCCCCAGCATTTT
.	TRBV2	.	TRBJ2-3	CASPWQSTDTQYF	TGTGCCAGCCCGTGGCAGTCCACAGATACGCAGTATTTT
TRBD1	TRBV7-9	.	TRBJ1-1	CASSPGQGAGNTEAFF	TGTGCCAGCAGTCCTGGACAGGGGGCAGGGAACACTGAAGCTTTCTTT
TRBD1	TRBV6-1	.	TRBJ1-5	CASSALGGRGNQPQHF	TGTGCCAGCAGTGCCCTAGGGGGCCGGGGCAATCAGCCCCAGCATTTT
.	TRBV9	few	TRBJ1-1	CASSVGGGRGAFF	TGTGCCAGCAGCGTAGGAGGGGGTCGGGGAGCTTTCTTT
TRBD1	TRBV7-2	.	TRBJ1-2	CASNLGQGPYGYTF	TGTGCCAGCAACCTTGGACAGGGACCGTACGGCTACACCTTC
TRBD2	TRBV15	.	TRBJ2-1	CATSRGQRGSYNEQFF	TGTGCCACCAGCAGAGGACAGCGGGGGAGTTACAATGAGCAGTTCTTC
.	TRBV19	.	TRBJ2-1	CASIGPHGSNQFF	TGTGCCAGTATAGGACCACACGGGAGTAATCAGTTCTTC
.	TRBV5-6	.	TRBJ2-3	CARTRPSPDTQYF	TGTGCCAGGACACGGCCTTCCCCAGATACGCAGTATTTT
TRBD1	TRBV27	.	TRBJ2-2	CASSLNAQGAAGELFF	TGTGCCAGCAGTTTGAATGCACAGGGGGCCGCCGGGGAGCTGTTTTTT
.	TRBV7-8	.	TRBJ1-5	CASSLRRGWDQPQHF	TGTGCCAGCAGCTTGAGGAGGGGTTGGGATCAGCCCCAGCATTTT
TRBD2	TRBV4-1	.	TRBJ2-3	CASSLTALAGMGDTQYF	TGCGCCAGCAGCCTAACTGCTCTAGCGGGAATGGGAGATACGCAGTATTTT
.	TRBV5-4	.	TRBJ1-6	CASSPRPSASSYNSPLHF	TGTGCCAGCAGCCCCAGACCCTCAGCGAGCTCCTATAATTCACCCCTCCACTTT
TRBD1	TRBV6-5	.	TRBJ1-2	CASSYTRPQGEGYTF	TGTGCCAGCAGTTACACCCGACCACAGGGGGAGGGCTACACCTTC
TRBD1	TRBV5-4	.	TRBJ2-7	CASSRDRGTYEQYF	TGTGCCAGCAGCCGGGACAGGGGGACCTACGAGCAGTACTTC
.	TRBV19	.	TRBJ1-1	CASQGWGTEAFF	TGTGCCAGCCAGGGGTGGGGGACTGAAGCTTTCTTT
TRBD1	TRBV5-1	.	TRBJ1-2	CASSLTGEAYGYTF	TGCGCCAGCAGCCTGACAGGGGAGGCCTATGGCTACACCTTC
TRBD2	TRBV5-1	.	TRBJ2-3	CASRAPGGARDTQYF	TGCGCCAGCAGGGCTCCCGGGGGGGCAAGAGATACGCAGTATTTT
.	TRBV10-2	.	TRBJ1-3	CASSWSSGNTIYF	TGCGCCAGCAGCTGGAGCTCTGGAAACACCATATATTTT
TRBD1	TRBV7-2	.	TRBJ2-6	CASSRTGSTSGANVLTF	TGTGCCAGCAGCAGGACAGGATCCACCTCTGGGGCCAACGTCCTGACTTTC
TRBD1	TRBV7-9	few	TRBJ2-5	CASSFAGTGQETQYF	TGTGCCAGCAGCTTCGCCGGGACAGGCCAAGAGACCCAGTACTTC
TRBD1	TRBV29-1	.	TRBJ1-5	CSAGTGNQPQHF	TGCAGCGCCGGGACAGGGAATCAGCCCCAGCATTTT
.	TRBV10-2	.	TRBJ2-4	CATSGLAGRAKNIQYF	TGCGCCACATCGGGCCTCGCAGGGAGGGCCAAAAACATTCAGTACTTC
.	TRBV4-2	.	TRBJ1-5	CASSQGLGDNQPQHF	TGTGCCAGCAGCCAAGGATTAGGGGACAATCAGCCCCAGCATTTT
.	TRBV6-1	.	TRBJ2-1	CASSQARGNEQFF	TGTGCCAGCAGTCAAGCCAGGGGCAATGAGCAGTTCTTC
.	TRBV9	.	TRBJ1-1	CASSVGGRTEAFF	TGTGCCAGCAGCGTAGGGGGCCGAACTGAAGCTTTCTTT
.	TRBV5-1	once	TRBJ2-7	CASSLRGSTEQYF	TGCGCCAGCAGCTTGAGAGGATCCACCGAGCAGTACTTC
.	TRBV5-1	.	TRBJ1-2	CASSPREDYGYTF	TGCGCCAGCAGCCCCCGGGAGGACTATGGCTACACCTTC
TRBD2	TRBV6-7	.	TRBJ2-5	CASSCQRGPPRTQYF	TGTGCCAGCAGTTGCCAGCGGGGGCCACCCAGAACCCAGTACTTC
.	TRBV5-1	.	TRBJ2-5	CASQQAQGIQETQYF	TGCGCCAGCCAGCAAGCTCAGGGGATCCAAGAGACCCAGTACTTC
.	TRBV11-3	.	TRBJ2-1	CASSLSGYEQFF	TGTGCCAGCAGCTTGTCAGGGTATGAGCAGTTCTTC
.	TRBV6-1	.	TRBJ1-4	CASRRVDEKLFF	TGTGCCAGCAGACGGGTCGATGAAAAACTGTTTTTT
.	TRBV5-1	.	TRBJ2-1	CASSLDLATYNEQFF	TGCGCCAGCAGCTTGGATCTAGCCACTTACAATGAGCAGTTCTTC
TRBD2	TRBV27	.	TRBJ2-3	CASSTSGRGSTDTQYF	TGTGCCAGTTCGACTAGCGGGAGAGGTAGCACAGATACGCAGTATTTT
.	TRBV5-4	few	TRBJ2-7	CASGVERVSYEQYF	TGTGCCAGCGGAGTAGAACGGGTATCCTACGAGCAGTACTTC
.	TRBV5-1	few	TRBJ2-7	CASSSDNYSYEQYF	TGCGCCAGCAGCTCAGATAACTACTCCTACGAGCAGTACTTC
TRBD1	TRBV2	.	TRBJ2-3	CASSVSAGGDTQYF	TGTGCCAGCAGTGTGTCCGCAGGGGGAGATACGCAGTATTTT
.	TRBV23-1	.	TRBJ2-4	CASRVKGQGRKNIQYF	TGCGCCAGCAGAGTCAAAGGCCAGGGGAGAAAAAACATTCAGTACTTC
TRBD1	TRBV18	.	TRBJ2-1	CASSPGQGSYNEQFF	TGTGCCAGCTCACCCGGACAGGGCTCCTACAATGAGCAGTTCTTC